The 5 T cell receptor beta chains given below trace back to one sample, sequenced in a study of T cell repertoires in cytomegalovirus infection. These receptors have no identified antigens. TCRdb re-analysed the reads in MiXCR, keeping a single row per CDR3 protein. Seen here are about 830,000 distinct CDR3 sequences, roughly 33% observed once, and the top ten hold about an eighth. The sequencing used cultured CD8+ T cells from PBMCs, collected from culture after CMV antigen stimulation. The receptors originated from a human donor in good health (CMV status not recorded). Some clones in this sample may be carry-over from other donors' samples.

This clonotype was seen ten or more times. The rearrangement links TRBV7-2 to TRBJ2-2; the D gene is possibly TRBD1 (5 bases). Germline loops: CDR1 SGHTA, CDR2 FQGNSA. This CDR3 is 13 amino acids long. The V and J ends lost 9 bases and 1 base respectively, with 9 bases between them. CDR3 DNA sequence: TGTGCCAGGAGCAGGGAGAACACCGGGGAGCTGTTTTTT. Its translation: CARSRENTGELFF.

V and J are TRBV14 and TRBJ1-2, with D possibly matching TRBD1 (5 bases). Between the trimmed V and J ends, which lost 4 bases and 5 bases, there was a span of 14 bases. The CDR3 has 14 amino acids. CDR1 is SGHDN, CDR2 FVKESK, per germline. The CDR3 spells CASSLQGARYGYTF. The CDR3 region has the DNA TGTGCCAGCAGCCTTCAGGGCGCTCGGTATGGCTACACCTTC.

This clonotype showed up just a few times. The DNA for the CDR3 is TGTGCCAGCAGTACAGCGGGGTTCTACAATGAGCAGTTCTTC. This translates into CASSTAGFYNEQFF. The V call is TRBV27, the J call TRBJ2-1; 7 bases agree with TRBD2. The CDR3 extends over 14 amino acids. The germline CDR1 and CDR2 sequences are MNHEY and SMNVEV (reference sequence). V gave up 5 bases and J gave up 3 bases; unmatched junction bases: 4.

The genes are TRBV29-1 and TRBJ1-3, with 8 nucleotides matching TRBD1. V trimming: 7 bases; J trimming: 3 bases; junction bases outside the gene matches: 5. The CDR3 covers 13 residues. The V gene's germline CDR1 is SQVTM and CDR2 ANQGSEA. The CDR3 bases are TGCAGCGCTGGACAGGGAGATGGAAACACCATATATTTT. It encodes CSAGQGDGNTIYF. The full variable domain, with the rest looked up from reference TRBV29-1 and TRBJ1-3, is SAVISQKPSRDICQRGTSLTIQCQVDSQVTMMFWYRQQPGQSLTLIATANQGSEATYESGFVIDKFPISRPNLTFSTLTVSNMSPEDSSIYLCSAGQGDGNTIYFGEGSWLTVV.

This clonotype was counted between two and nine times. One end of the junction does not line up with germline, which may come from a read error. This sequence joins TRBV12-3 or TRBV12-4 and TRBJ2-3, with 8 positions matching TRBD2. CDR3 length: 15 amino acids. The CDR3 bases are TGTGCCAGCAGTATAGCGGGGAGTTACACAGATACGCAGTATTTT. This gives the protein CASSIAGSYTDTQYF.